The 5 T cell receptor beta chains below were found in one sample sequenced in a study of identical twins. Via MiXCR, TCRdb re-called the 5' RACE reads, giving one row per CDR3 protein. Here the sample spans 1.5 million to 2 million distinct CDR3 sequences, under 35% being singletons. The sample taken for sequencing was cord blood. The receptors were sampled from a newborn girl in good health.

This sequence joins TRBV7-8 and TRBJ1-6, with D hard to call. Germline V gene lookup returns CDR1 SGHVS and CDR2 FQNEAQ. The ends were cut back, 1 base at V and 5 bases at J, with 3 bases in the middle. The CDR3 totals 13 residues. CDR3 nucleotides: TGTGCCAGCAGCTTAGGAAATAATTCACCCCTCCACTTT. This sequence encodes CASSLGNNSPLHF.

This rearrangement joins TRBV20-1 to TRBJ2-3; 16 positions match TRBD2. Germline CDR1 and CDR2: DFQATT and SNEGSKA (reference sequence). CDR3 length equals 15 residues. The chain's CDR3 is CRVGTSGRALDTQYF. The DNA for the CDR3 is TGCAGGGTCGGGACTAGCGGGAGGGCCCTAGATACGCAGTATTTT.

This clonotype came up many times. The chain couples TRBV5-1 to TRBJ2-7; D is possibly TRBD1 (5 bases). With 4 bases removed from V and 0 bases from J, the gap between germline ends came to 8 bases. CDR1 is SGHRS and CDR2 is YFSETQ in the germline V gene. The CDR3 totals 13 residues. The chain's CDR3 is CASSVTVSYEQYF. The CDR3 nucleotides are TGCGCCAGCAGCGTGACAGTCTCCTACGAGCAGTACTTC.

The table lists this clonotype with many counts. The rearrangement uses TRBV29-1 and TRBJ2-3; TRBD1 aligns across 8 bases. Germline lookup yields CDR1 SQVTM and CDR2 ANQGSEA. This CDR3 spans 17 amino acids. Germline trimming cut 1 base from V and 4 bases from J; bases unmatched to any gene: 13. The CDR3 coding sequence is TGCAGCGTTGAAGGCGGGCGACGGGACAGGTTACCAGATACGCAGTATTTT. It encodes CSVEGGRRDRLPDTQYF.

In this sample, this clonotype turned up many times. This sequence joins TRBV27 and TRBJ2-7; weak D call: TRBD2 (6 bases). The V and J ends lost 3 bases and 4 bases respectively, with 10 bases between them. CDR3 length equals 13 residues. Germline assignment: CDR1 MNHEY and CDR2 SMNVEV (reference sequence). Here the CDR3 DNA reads TGTGCCAGCAGTTTCGGTGCGGGGTACGAGCAGTACTTC. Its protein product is CASSFGAGYEQYF.